This TCR beta chain was recorded in a study of T-cell reconstitution after alpha-beta-depleted transplantation in children. Study results and caveats: After one year, T-cell counts and TCRbeta diversity mostly came from new T cells. It was surviving recipient T cells and thymic progenitors that gave some patients high TCRbeta diversity at day 60.

TCRbeta library preparation incorporated unique molecular identifiers. TCRdb reanalysed the PCR reads using MiXCR and keeps one entry per CDR3 protein. Seen here are around 670,000 distinct CDR3 sequences, around 12% observed once, and the top ten hold 0.75% to 0.85%. The CDR3 has 17 residues. V dropped 5 bases and J dropped 4 bases, with 21 bases sitting between them. In germline, CDR1 is SEHNR, CDR2 FQNEAQ (reference sequence). This clonotype has just a few counts. The target antigen is unknown. Sequencing used PBMCs, obtained before TCRalphabeta/CD19-depleted stem cell transplant. The receptor comes from a girl aged 2 to 10 with congenital amegakaryocytic thrombocytopenia, due to receive a stem cell transplant. The chain is built from TRBV7-9 and TRBJ2-1; possible D gene TRBD1, 6 bases. CDR3 loop: CASSPHQQGPWYNEQFF. The CDR3 DNA follows: TGTGCCAGCAGCCCTCACCAACAGGGCCCCTGGTACAATGAGCAGTTCTTC.